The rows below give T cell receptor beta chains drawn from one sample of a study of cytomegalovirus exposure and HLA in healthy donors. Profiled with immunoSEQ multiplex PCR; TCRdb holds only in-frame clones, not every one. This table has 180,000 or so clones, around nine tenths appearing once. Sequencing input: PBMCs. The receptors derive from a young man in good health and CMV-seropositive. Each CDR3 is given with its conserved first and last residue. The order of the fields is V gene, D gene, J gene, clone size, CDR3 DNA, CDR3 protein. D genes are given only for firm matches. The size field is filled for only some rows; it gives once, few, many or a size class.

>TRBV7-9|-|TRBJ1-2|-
TGTGCCAGCAGAATAGGGAAGGGTCGTGGCTACACCTTC
CASRIGKGRGYTF
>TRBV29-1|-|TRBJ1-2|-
TGCAGCGCCCTGAAGTTTGGCTATGGCTACACCTTC
CSALKFGYGYTF
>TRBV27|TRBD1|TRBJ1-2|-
TGTGCCAGCAGTTTAGCTGCACAGGGGCGCAGCGTCTATGGCTACACCTTC
CASSLAAQGRSVYGYTF
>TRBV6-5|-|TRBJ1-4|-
TGTGCCAGCAGTTACGAGGCTGGGGAAAAACTGTTTTTT
CASSYEAGEKLFF
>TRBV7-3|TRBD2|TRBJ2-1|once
TGTGCCAGCAGCTTAATTCCAGCGGGGGGCTACAATGAGCAGTTCTTC
CASSLIPAGGYNEQFF
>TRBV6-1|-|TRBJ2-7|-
TGTGCCAGCAGTGTAGACGGTAGGCGGGGTCGCACCTACGAGCAGTACTTC
CASSVDGRRGRTYEQYF
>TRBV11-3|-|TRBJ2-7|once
TGTGCCAGCAGTCCGGGATACTCCTACGAGCAGTACTTC
CASSPGYSYEQYF
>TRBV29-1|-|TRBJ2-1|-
TGCAGCGTTGACTGGACTGCGGGATACAATGAGCAGTTCTTC
CSVDWTAGYNEQFF
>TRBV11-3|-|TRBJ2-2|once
TGTGCCAGCAGCTCGAGCACCGCCGGGGAGCTGTTTTTT
CASSSSTAGELFF
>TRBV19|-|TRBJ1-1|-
TGTGCCAGTAGGTGGGAGGGGGGAAGGACTGAAGCTTTCTTT
CASRWEGGRTEAFF
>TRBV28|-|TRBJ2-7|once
TGTGCCAGCAGGGAGCGGGTAGGCGAGCAGTACTTC
CASRERVGEQYF
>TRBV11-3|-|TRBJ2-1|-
TGTGCCAGCAGCTTTAGCAGGGAGCAGTTCTTC
CASSFSREQFF
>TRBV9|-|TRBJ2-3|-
TGTGCCAGCAGCGTGGACCGCCCTAGCACAGATACGCAGTATTTT
CASSVDRPSTDTQYF
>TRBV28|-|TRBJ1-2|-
TGTGCCAGCAGGACAGACACTACTAACTATGGCTACACCTTC
CASRTDTTNYGYTF
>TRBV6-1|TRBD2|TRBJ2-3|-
TGTGCCAGCAGTGCCGGAGGAGCAACTAGCGGGAGGCTCCCATGGACGCAGTATTTT
CASSAGGATSGRLPWTQYF
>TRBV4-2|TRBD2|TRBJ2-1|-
TGTGCCAGCAGCCTCGGACTAGCGGGGGCCTACAATGAGCAGTTCTTC
CASSLGLAGAYNEQFF
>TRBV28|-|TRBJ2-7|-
TGTGCCAGCATGGTGGTCCCTGGCTACGAGCAGTACTTC
CASMVVPGYEQYF
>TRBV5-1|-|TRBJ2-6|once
TGCGCCAGCAGCTTGGGATTTACGGTTTTTGGGGCCAACGTCCTGACTTTC
CASSLGFTVFGANVLTF
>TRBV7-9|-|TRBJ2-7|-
TGTGCCAGCAGCTTAGCATCTAATGTCGGCAGGGACTCCTACGAGCAGTACTTC
CASSLASNVGRDSYEQYF
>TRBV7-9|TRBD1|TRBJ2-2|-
TGTGCCAGCAGCCCTACGGACAGGGGCCAACTGTCTAACACCGGGGAGCTGTTTTTT
CASSPTDRGQLSNTGELFF
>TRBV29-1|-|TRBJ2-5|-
TGCAGCGTTGTAGACGGCCCGCGGACCCAGTACTTC
CSVVDGPRTQYF
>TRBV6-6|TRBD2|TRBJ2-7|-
TGTGCCAGCATTCCCACTAGCGGCTCCTACGAGCAGTACTTC
CASIPTSGSYEQYF
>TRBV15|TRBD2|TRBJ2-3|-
TGTGCCACCCGTGGGGGAGGGACAGATACGCAGTATTTT
CATRGGGTDTQYF
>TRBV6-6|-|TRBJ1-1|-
TGTGCCAGCAGTTATCCCGGGGATACAGATGAAGCTTTCTTT
CASSYPGDTDEAFF
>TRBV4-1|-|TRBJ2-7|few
TGCGCCAGCAGCCAAGCTGAGACTTCATACGAGCAGTACTTC
CASSQAETSYEQYF
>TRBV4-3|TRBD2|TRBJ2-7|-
TGCGCCAGCAGCCAAGATAGTTCTAGCGGGGGCATCGGGCAGTACTTC
CASSQDSSSGGIGQYF
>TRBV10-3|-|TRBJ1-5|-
TGTGCCATCAGTCGACAGGGCAATCAGCCCCAGCATTTT
CAISRQGNQPQHF
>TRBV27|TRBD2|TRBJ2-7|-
TGTGCCAGCAGAACCTTAGCAGCGGGAGGAGTTGAGCAGTACTTC
CASRTLAAGGVEQYF
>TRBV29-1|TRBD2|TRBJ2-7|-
TGCAGCGTTGTCCCCGGGACTAGCGGGATAGGGGAGCAGTACTTC
CSVVPGTSGIGEQYF
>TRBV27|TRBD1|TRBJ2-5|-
TGTGCCAGCAGTGCCCGACAGGGGCAAGAGACCCAGTACTTC
CASSARQGQETQYF
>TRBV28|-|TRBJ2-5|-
TGTGCCAGCAGTACTACAGGCTCAGAGACCCAGTACTTC
CASSTTGSETQYF
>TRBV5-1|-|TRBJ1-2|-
TGCGCCAGCAGCGTCCAGGCCAGTAACTATGGCTACACCTTC
CASSVQASNYGYTF
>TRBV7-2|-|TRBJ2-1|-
TGTGCCAGCAGCTTAGAACTAGTCTACAATGAGCAGTTCTTC
CASSLELVYNEQFF
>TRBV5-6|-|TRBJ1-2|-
TGTGCCAGCAGCTACCAAGGGCGTTTAAACTATGGCTACACCTTC
CASSYQGRLNYGYTF
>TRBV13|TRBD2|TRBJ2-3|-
TGTGCCAGCAGCACCGGACTAGCGGGGGGCACAGATACGCAGTATTTT
CASSTGLAGGTDTQYF
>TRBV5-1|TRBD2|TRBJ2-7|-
TGCGCCAGCACCATTTCGGGGGGGTCCTACGAGCAGTACTTC
CASTISGGSYEQYF
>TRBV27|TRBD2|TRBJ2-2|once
TGTGCCAGCAGGAGCCCGGGGCTAGCGGGAGGTACCGGGGAGCTGTTTTTT
CASRSPGLAGGTGELFF
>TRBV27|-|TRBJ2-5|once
TGTGCCAGCAGTTTAGAACCCGGACTTCAAGAGACCCAGTACTTC
CASSLEPGLQETQYF
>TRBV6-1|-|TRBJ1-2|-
TGTGCCAGCATCCCAACGGCAACCAACTATGGCTACACCTTC
CASIPTATNYGYTF
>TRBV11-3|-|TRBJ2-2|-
TGTGCCAGCAGCGTCCACGCGGCCGGGGAGCTGTTTTTT
CASSVHAAGELFF
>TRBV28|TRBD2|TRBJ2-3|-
TGTGCCAGCAGACTGGCGGGACTAGACACAGATACGCAGTATTTT
CASRLAGLDTDTQYF
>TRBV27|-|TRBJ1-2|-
TGTGCCAGCAGTTTATGGGGGCACTATGGCTACACCTTC
CASSLWGHYGYTF
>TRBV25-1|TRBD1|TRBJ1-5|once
TGTGCCAGCAGTGACGGACAGGGAGTGAATCAGCCCCAGCATTTT
CASSDGQGVNQPQHF
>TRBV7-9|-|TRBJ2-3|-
TGTGCCAGCAGCTTAGGAGGGAACTCGAAAACGCAGTATTTT
CASSLGGNSKTQYF
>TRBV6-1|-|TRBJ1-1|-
TGTCGTTCATCGGACCATTCGGGGTCTACTGAAGCTTTCTTT
CRSSDHSGSTEAFF
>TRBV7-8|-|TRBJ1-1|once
TGTGCCAGCAGCCCCGAACCGCTCATGAACACTGAAGCTTTCTTT
CASSPEPLMNTEAFF
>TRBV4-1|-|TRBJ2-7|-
TGCGCCAGCAGCCCACCCAGGGGCCCGAGCTACGAGCAGTACTTC
CASSPPRGPSYEQYF
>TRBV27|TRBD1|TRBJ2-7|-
TGTGCCAGCAGACAGACCGGGACAGGGTCCTACGAGCAGTACTTC
CASRQTGTGSYEQYF
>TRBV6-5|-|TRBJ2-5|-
TGTGCCAGCAGTCAAAGCCCTGGGCGAGGAGAGACCCAGTACTTC
CASSQSPGRGETQYF
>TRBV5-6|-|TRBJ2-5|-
TGTGCCAGCAGCTGGTTGGTCCAAGAGACCCAGTACTTC
CASSWLVQETQYF
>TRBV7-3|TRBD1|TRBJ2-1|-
TGTGCCAGCAGCCTACGACAGGGCGCTAACAATGAGCAGTTCTTC
CASSLRQGANNEQFF
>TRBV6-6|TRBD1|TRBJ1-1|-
TGTGCCAGCTTACAGGGGGCGAGGGACACTGAAGCTTTCTTT
CASLQGARDTEAFF
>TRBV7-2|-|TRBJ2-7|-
TGTGCCAGCAGCTCATCAACCAATTCCTACGAGCAGTACTTC
CASSSSTNSYEQYF
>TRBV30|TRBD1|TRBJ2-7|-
TGTGCCTGGGCCCCGACAGGGGTGTCGGACGAGCAGTACTTC
CAWAPTGVSDEQYF
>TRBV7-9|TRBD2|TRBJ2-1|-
TGTGCCAGCAGCTCTAGCGGGGGAGTCGGGAATGAGCAGTTCTTC
CASSSSGGVGNEQFF
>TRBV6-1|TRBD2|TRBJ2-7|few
TGTGCCAGCAGTGAAGAGGGAGCGGGAGCCTACGAGCAGTACTTC
CASSEEGAGAYEQYF
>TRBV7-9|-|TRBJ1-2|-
TGTGCCTCCAGCTCAGGGGCCCTGAACTATGGCTACACCTTC
CASSSGALNYGYTF
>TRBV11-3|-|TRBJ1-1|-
TGTGCCAGCAGCTTTAACAACATGAACACTGAAGCTTTCTTT
CASSFNNMNTEAFF
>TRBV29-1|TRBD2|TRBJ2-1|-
TGCAGCGTTCCTAGCGGGGTGGGACACAATGAGCAGTTCTTC
CSVPSGVGHNEQFF